Listed here are 8 T cell receptor beta chains from one sample, sequenced in a study of regulatory T cells in long-lasting Graves disease. CDR3 regions were amplified by Arm-PCR using iRepertoire HTBI primers to build TCR beta libraries. TCRdb used MiXCR to reprocess the multiplex PCR reads, holding one entry per CDR3 protein. The sample consists of 320,000 or so distinct CDR3 sequences, about a sixth of them appearing once. Time point specified: newly diagnosed GD, antithyroid drugs for less than 3 months. The TCR library used RNA extracted from PBMCs. The sequencing used peripheral blood mononuclear cells (PBMCs), collected at new diagnosis, from a patient treated with antithyroid drugs. The receptor source for this set is a female donor with Graves disease.

This clonotype has a single count. This is likely a read error, given that the CDR3 carries no conserved phenylalanine or tryptophan at its end. The DNA is omitted, as the CDR3 cannot be located on it reliably, and the CDR3 follows TCRdb's listing. The chain links TRBV11-3 to TRBJ2-1; no check of the table's D call, TRBD1, against the DNA was made. The CDR3 has 17 residues if both end residues are counted. Germline V CDR1 and CDR2: SGHNT, YENEEA. The CDR3 is CASSLGDRGDRYNEQFL.

This clonotype was observed a few times. The V call is TRBV14, the J call TRBJ2-3; D gene uncertain. The germline V gene has CDR1 SGHDN and CDR2 FVKESK. This CDR3 is 16 amino acids long. The V end lost 1 base, the J end lost 4 bases, and 15 bases lay between the germline ends. CDR3 in amino acids: CASSQGHPGGPDTQYF. CDR3 DNA sequence: TGTGCCAGCAGCCAAGGACATCCCGGTGGTCCAGATACGCAGTATTTT. Full variable domain (rest looked up from reference TRBV14 and TRBJ2-3): EAGVTQFPSHSVIEKGQTVTLRCDPISGHDNLYWYRRVMGKEIKFLLHFVKESKQDESGMPNNRFLAERTGGTYSTLKVQPAELEDSGVYFCASSQGHPGGPDTQYFGPGTRLTVL.

This clonotype was observed at least ten times. This chain links TRBV25-1 with TRBJ2-1; D is unresolved. Per germline, CDR1 MGHDK and CDR2 SYGVNS. The length of the CDR3 is 15 residues. V lost 7 bases to trimming and J lost 4 bases, with 17 bases between them. This CDR3 is CASTEAGWDYNEQFF. The CDR3 region has the DNA TGTGCCAGCACCGAAGCAGGATGGGATTACAATGAGCAGTTCTTC.

The rearrangement uses TRBV28 and TRBJ2-3; 8 bases agree with TRBD2. The V gene end was trimmed by 3 bases and the J gene end by 1 base; junction bases not matched to a gene: 9. In germline, CDR1 is MDHEN, CDR2 SYDVKM. The CDR3 length is 17 residues. CDR3 protein: CASSLLSTGGRTDTQYF. The CDR3 DNA is TGTGCCAGCAGTTTGCTTTCCACGGGAGGGCGCACAGATACGCAGTATTTT.

The sample holds a few counts of this clonotype. The chain carries TRBV5-1 and TRBJ2-2; D possibly corresponds to TRBD1 (6 bases). CDR1 and CDR2 (germline): SGHRS, YFSETQ. The CDR3 contains 19 residues. With 2 bases removed from V and 5 bases from J, the gap between germline ends came to 25 bases. The CDR3 DNA reads TGCGCCAGCAGCTTCCTTTACAGGGAAGCAAGGGGGAAAACCGGGGAGCTGTTTTTT. Residues: CASSFLYREARGKTGELFF.

The chain's CDR3 is CSAPTSGSADTQYF. The CDR3 DNA is TGCAGTGCCCCGACTAGCGGGAGTGCAGATACGCAGTATTTT. The J gene is TRBJ2-3, the V gene TRBV20-1, with 12 bases that match TRBD2. The CDR3 sequence is 14 residues long. CDR1 is DFQATT, CDR2 SNEGSKA, per germline (reference sequence). V lost 6 bases to trimming and J lost 4 bases; unmatched junction nucleotides: 5.

This clonotype came up a few times. Given a far larger clone just one base away, this is likely a sequencing read error. The chain employs TRBV11-3 and TRBJ1-3, with D possibly TRBD1 on 5 matching bases. V shed 8 bases and J shed 0 bases, with 11 bases lying between them. Germline CDR1 reads SGHNT; CDR2 reads YENEEA. The CDR3 loop spans 14 amino acids. The CDR3 sequence: CASGQGASGNTIYF. DNA for the CDR3: TGTGCCAGCGGCCAAGGGGCCTCTGGAAACACCATATATTTT.

This clonotype was counted many times. The chain has TRBV27 and TRBJ2-1; possibly TRBD2 for D (5 bases). The V end lost 6 bases, the J end lost 5 bases, and 17 bases lay between the germline ends. Germline loops: CDR1 MNHEY, CDR2 SMNVEV (reference sequence). The CDR3 spans 15 residues. The CDR3 region has the DNA TGTGCCAGCAGCACCCAGTTTGGAGGTAACAATGAGCAGTTCTTC. The encoded protein is CASSTQFGGNNEQFF.